These T cell receptor beta chains were read from a single sample in a study of blood T cell repertoires in COVID-19. Some clones are missing from TCRdb's copy, which holds only in-frame ones; the method was immunoSEQ multiplex PCR. The sample lists around 200,000 clones; around nine tenths were seen once. The sequenced sample was peripheral blood. The receptors originated from a man between 70 and 80 years old with acute or convalescent COVID-19. Both conserved end residues are part of each CDR3. Each record gives: V gene, CDR3 protein.

>TRBV27
CASSWTDNQPQHF
>TRBV20-1
CSASSSGVSTDTQYF
>TRBV19
CASRGILDRGSMGNQPQHF
>TRBV5-1
CASSLDPGWSGYGYTF
>TRBV12-3/TRBV12-4
CASSSGVDSPLHF
>TRBV5-1
CASSLNQQGAGETQYF
>TRBV13
CASSVRDRDTLNTEAFF
>TRBV2
CASSQLQGTGYTF
>TRBV7-9
CASSPRGEETQYF
>TRBV30
CAWTGGAVSNYGYTF
>TRBV6-2/TRBV6-3
CASSSRPDYGYTF
>TRBV2
CASRRGAAVGNEQFF
>TRBV5-1
CASKRGSGGIYEQYF
>TRBV6-5
CASSYSGQGAGNTIYF
>TRBV6-1
CASSEDKRGTGFNQPQHF
>TRBV28
CASSPPTGGRDEQYF
>TRBV19
CASSLGGGETQYF
>TRBV5-5
CASSLSGARHEQYF
>TRBV28
CASSRSGQGNTEAFF
>TRBV27
CASSLFLRPPPGLAGYEQFF
>TRBV10-2
CASSQGQGSYEQYF
>TRBV28
CASSLFSGYGGETQYF
>TRBV9
CASSVREGRVYEQYF
>TRBV7-9
CASRTSAGGRETQYF
>TRBV10-3
CASPTGGDQPQHF
>TRBV5-1
CASSPTTGNTEAFF
>TRBV15
CATSPGGGTGEKLFF
>TRBV2
CASYPTGNSPLHF
>TRBV9
CASSPPRAKGYEQYF
>TRBV5-1
CASSGDTVQQYF
>TRBV29-1
CSVAPRVSMNTEAFF
>TRBV27
CASSFGAGYNEQFF
>TRBV5-1
CASRLHRETDTQYF
>TRBV3-1/TRBV3-2
CASSHWDRGYEQYF
>TRBV4-2
CASSQATLRQGGYNEQFF
>TRBV27
CASSLVQGSEKLFF
>TRBV19
CASRTGQTQTSNQPQHF
>TRBV6-5
CASSYEAESYEQYF
>TRBV7-3
CASSSLAGAYNEQFF
>TRBV12-3/TRBV12-4
CASTQGGEQFF